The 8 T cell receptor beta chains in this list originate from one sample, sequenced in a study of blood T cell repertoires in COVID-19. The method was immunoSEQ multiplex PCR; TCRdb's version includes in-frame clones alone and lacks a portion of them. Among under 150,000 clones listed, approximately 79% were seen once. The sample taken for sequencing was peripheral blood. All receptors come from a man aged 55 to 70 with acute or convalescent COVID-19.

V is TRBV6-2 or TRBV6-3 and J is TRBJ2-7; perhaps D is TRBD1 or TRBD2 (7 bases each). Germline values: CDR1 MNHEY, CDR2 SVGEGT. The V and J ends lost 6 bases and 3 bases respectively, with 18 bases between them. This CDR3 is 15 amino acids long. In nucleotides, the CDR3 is TGTGCCAGCAGCCGGGGGGCATCAGGGGGCTACGAGCAGTACTTC. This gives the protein CASSRGASGGYEQYF.

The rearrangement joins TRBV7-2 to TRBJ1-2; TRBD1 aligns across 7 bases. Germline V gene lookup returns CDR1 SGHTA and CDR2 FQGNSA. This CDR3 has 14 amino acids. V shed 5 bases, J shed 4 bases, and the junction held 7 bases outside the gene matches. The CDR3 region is CASSLGGPTYGYTF. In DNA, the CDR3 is TGTGCCAGCAGCCTAGGGGGCCCGACCTATGGCTACACCTTC.

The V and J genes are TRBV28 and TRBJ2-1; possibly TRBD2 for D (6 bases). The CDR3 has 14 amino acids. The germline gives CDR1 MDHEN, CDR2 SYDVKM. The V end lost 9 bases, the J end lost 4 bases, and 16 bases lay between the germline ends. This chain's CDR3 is CASAPGDLYNEQFF. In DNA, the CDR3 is TGTGCCAGTGCCCCGGGGGACTTGTACAATGAGCAGTTCTTC.

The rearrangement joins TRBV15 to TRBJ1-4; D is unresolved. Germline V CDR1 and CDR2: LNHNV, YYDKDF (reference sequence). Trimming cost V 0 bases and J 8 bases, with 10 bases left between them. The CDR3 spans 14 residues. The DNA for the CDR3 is TGTGCCACCAGCAGAGAACGGTTTTCAGAAAAACTGTTTTTT. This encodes CATSRERFSEKLFF.

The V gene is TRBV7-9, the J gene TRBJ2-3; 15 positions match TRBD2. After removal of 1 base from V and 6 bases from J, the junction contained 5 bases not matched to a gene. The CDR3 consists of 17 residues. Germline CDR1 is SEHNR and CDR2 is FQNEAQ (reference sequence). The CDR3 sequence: CASSLGTSGRAADTQYF. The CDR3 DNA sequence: TGTGCCAGCAGCTTAGGGACTAGCGGGAGGGCCGCGGATACGCAGTATTTT.

The CDR3 loop is CASSLLAGTYNEQFF. The CDR3 nucleotides are TGTGCCAGCAGTTTATTAGCGGGCACCTACAATGAGCAGTTCTTC. J is TRBJ2-1 and V is TRBV27, with TRBD2 matching over 7 bases. The ends lost 1 base at V and 2 bases at J; junction bases unmatched: 2. The CDR3 consists of 15 residues. Per germline, CDR1 MNHEY and CDR2 SMNVEV (reference sequence).

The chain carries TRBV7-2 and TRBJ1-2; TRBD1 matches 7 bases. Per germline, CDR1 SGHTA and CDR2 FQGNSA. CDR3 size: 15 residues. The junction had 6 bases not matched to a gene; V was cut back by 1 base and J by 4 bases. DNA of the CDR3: TGTGCCAGCAGCTTAGACGCGACAGGGAGCTATGGCTACACCTTC. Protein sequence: CASSLDATGSYGYTF. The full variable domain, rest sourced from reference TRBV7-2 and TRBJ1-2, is GAGVSQSPSNKVTEKGKDVELRCDPISGHTALYWYRQSLGQGLEFLIYFQGNSAPDKSGLPSDRFSAERTGGSVSTLTIQRTQQEDSAVYLCASSLDATGSYGYTFGSGTRLTVV.

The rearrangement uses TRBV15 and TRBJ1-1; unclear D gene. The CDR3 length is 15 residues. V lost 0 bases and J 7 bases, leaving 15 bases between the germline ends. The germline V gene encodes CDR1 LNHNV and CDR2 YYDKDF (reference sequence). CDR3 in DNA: TGTGCCACCAGCAGAGATCGACTCGAAACGGGTGAAGCTTTCTTT. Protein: CATSRDRLETGEAFF.